This TCR beta chain came from a study of blood T cell repertoires in COVID-19. At the level of the study: Whether acute or convalescent, the COVID-19 samples came from the United States, Italy and Spain. The analysed material was cDNA or gDNA that came from T cells, B-cell-depleted T cells, or PBMCs.

Trimming stripped 5 bases from V and 4 bases from J, with 35 bases between. This CDR3 has 20 amino acids. Germline CDR1 reads GTSNPN; CDR2 reads SVGIG (reference sequence). How the authors handled the data: Estimated nucleated cell counts came from reference gene primer amplification. The method was immunoSEQ multiplex PCR; TCRdb's version includes in-frame clones alone and lacks a portion of them. That table is the source of V, J and clone size, and D and trimming were worked out from the DNA. Of 130,000 to 150,000 clones in the sample, roughly 84% were seen once. Sequenced input: peripheral blood. The receptor's source is a human donor with acute or convalescent COVID-19. The donor label of this sample is uncertain. The chain carries TRBV30 and TRBJ1-2; possibly TRBD1 for D (5 bases). The DNA of the CDR3 is TGTGCCTGGGCAGCTGGTTTTGGGCGAACCCCCACCAAGGACATCTATGGCTACACCTTC. Protein sequence: CAWAAGFGRTPTKDIYGYTF.